This is a list of T cell receptor beta chains from one sample in a study of identical twins. MiXCR, run by TCRdb on the 5' RACE reads, gives a single entry per CDR3 protein. The profile shows around 220,000 distinct CDR3 sequences, around 15% of them singletons. Sequencing was performed on memory (CD45RO+) T cells sorted from blood. Every receptor here comes from a woman aged 18-30 years in good health. CDR3s include the opening cysteine and the closing phenylalanine or tryptophan. The D gene is left open where the match is weak. The size entry is marked missing in some rows and otherwise reads once, few, many or a size class.

TGCGCCAGCAGCTTTAGACAGGGGCTTTACGAGCAGTACTTC	CASSFRQGLYEQYF	.	TRBD1	TRBV5-1	TRBJ2-7
TGTGCCAGCAGTGCGGGACAGACTGGCAATCAGCCCCAGCATTTT	CASSAGQTGNQPQHF	.	TRBD1	TRBV2	TRBJ1-5
TGTGCCAGCAGCGCGAGAGGGAGATCCTTCTACGAGCAGTACTTC	CASSARGRSFYEQYF	few	.	TRBV9	TRBJ2-7
TGCAGTGCTAGAGATCAGAATTACGAGCAGTACTTC	CSARDQNYEQYF	.	.	TRBV20-1	TRBJ2-7
TGTGCCAGCATCAGGGAGGGCACCGGGGAGCTGTTTTTT	CASIREGTGELFF	many	TRBD2	TRBV12-3/TRBV12-4	TRBJ2-2
TGCGCCAGCAGCCCGACCGGGACAGAAAACAATCAGCCCCAGCATTTT	CASSPTGTENNQPQHF	many	TRBD1	TRBV5-1	TRBJ1-5
TGTGCCAGCAGCTCAACCGGGACTAGCGGGATACGCCAGTACTTC	CASSSTGTSGIRQYF	.	TRBD2	TRBV5-5	TRBJ2-5
TGTGCCAGCAGCTTAGAAAGCAATCAGCCCCAGCATTTT	CASSLESNQPQHF	many	.	TRBV7-9	TRBJ1-5
TGTGCCAGTGGGACAGGTCTCGACAATCAGCCCCAGCATTTT	CASGTGLDNQPQHF	few	TRBD1	TRBV7-9	TRBJ1-5
TGCGCCAGCAGCCCAGGAGGAAACTATGGCTACACCTTC	CASSPGGNYGYTF	.	.	TRBV5-1	TRBJ1-2
TGCGCCAGCAGCTTGGGTTTCGGCGGGGGAATCTCTGGGGCCAACGTCCTGACTTTC	CASSLGFGGGISGANVLTF	few	TRBD2	TRBV5-1	TRBJ2-6
TGTGCCAGCAGTTACCTACTGACTAGGAACTATGGCTACACCTTC	CASSYLLTRNYGYTF	.	.	TRBV6-5	TRBJ1-2
TGTGCCAGCACCCCTGTGGAAGTCGCAACAGATACGCAGTATTTT	CASTPVEVATDTQYF	few	.	TRBV7-2	TRBJ2-3
TGTGCCAGCAGTTACTTCGGTCGAGCTTTCTTT	CASSYFGRAFF	many	.	TRBV6-5	TRBJ1-1
TGCGCCAGCAGTGTTGACTCCCCCTACACAGATACGCAGTATTTT	CASSVDSPYTDTQYF	few	.	TRBV10-1	TRBJ2-3
TGCGCCAGCAGCCAAGCGGGGAGCACAGATACGCAGTATTTT	CASSQAGSTDTQYF	.	.	TRBV4-1	TRBJ2-3
TGTGCCAGCAGCGCAGAGACAGGGCGCGAGCAGTACTTC	CASSAETGREQYF	.	TRBD1	TRBV9	TRBJ2-7
TGTGCCAGCAGTGGCAGGGTCTACGAGCAGTACTTC	CASSGRVYEQYF	few	.	TRBV2	TRBJ2-7
TGTGCCAGCAGTTACGGGAGAGACCAAGAGACCCAGTACTTC	CASSYGRDQETQYF	many	.	TRBV12-3/TRBV12-4	TRBJ2-5
TGCAGTTCTCAGGGGGCGGTACAAACCGGGGAGCTGTTTTTT	CSSQGAVQTGELFF	few	TRBD1	TRBV20-1	TRBJ2-2
TGCAGTGCTACCGACCGACTAGCGGGAACCTACGAGCAGTACTTC	CSATDRLAGTYEQYF	.	TRBD2	TRBV20-1	TRBJ2-7
TGTGCCAGCAGCTTAATCCTGGGGACAGGCTATTACAATGAGCAGTTCTTC	CASSLILGTGYYNEQFF	.	TRBD1	TRBV11-2	TRBJ2-1
TGTGCCATCAAAGGGGAGGTAGGCGCTTTCTTT	CAIKGEVGAFF	few	.	TRBV10-3	TRBJ1-1
TGCAGTGCTAGGAGGGGTGGGGTGAACATTCAGTACTTC	CSARRGGVNIQYF	few	.	TRBV20-1	TRBJ2-4
TGTGCCAGCAGTTTCCGGGACAGGGGACCCATTGAAGCTTTCTTT	CASSFRDRGPIEAFF	many	TRBD1	TRBV2	TRBJ1-1
TGTGCCAGCAGGACTTCGGGACAGACCACAGATACGCAGTATTTT	CASRTSGQTTDTQYF	.	TRBD1	TRBV27	TRBJ2-3
TGCAGTGCTAGTCGTAATGGAGATCGGGGGGAGCTGTTTTTT	CSASRNGDRGELFF	.	.	TRBV20-1	TRBJ2-2
TGTGCCAGCAGCTATGGCGCGGGGAGTGGGTACGAGCAGTACTTC	CASSYGAGSGYEQYF	.	.	TRBV12-3/TRBV12-4	TRBJ2-7
TGTGCCAGCAACGTTCCCAGGGGGCGTACTGAAGCTTTCTTT	CASNVPRGRTEAFF	few	TRBD1	TRBV7-2	TRBJ1-1
TGTGCCAGTAGTATAGATCCCAGCGGATTGAACACCGGGGAGCTGTTTTTT	CASSIDPSGLNTGELFF	.	.	TRBV19	TRBJ2-2
TGCAGTGCTAGAGGACAGCACTCTGGGGCCAACGTCCTGACTTTC	CSARGQHSGANVLTF	.	.	TRBV20-1	TRBJ2-6
TGTGCCAGCAGCGCCCGGGACAGGTCGTACGAGCAGTACTTC	CASSARDRSYEQYF	few	TRBD1	TRBV9	TRBJ2-7
TGTGCCAGCAGTTTAGCGTCCGCAGAGACCCAGTACTTC	CASSLASAETQYF	many	.	TRBV12-3/TRBV12-4	TRBJ2-5
TGCAGTGCTACCTCAGGACGCAGGAATAATTCACCCCTCCACTTT	CSATSGRRNNSPLHF	many	.	TRBV20-1	TRBJ1-6
TGTGCCAGCAGCCCTGCCAATCGTGGTCAGTATTTT	CASSPANRGQYF	few	.	TRBV3-1	TRBJ2-3
TGTGCCAGCAGCCCAAGGACAGGGACCATAGATACGCAGTATTTT	CASSPRTGTIDTQYF	few	TRBD1	TRBV7-8	TRBJ2-3
TGTGCCAGCAGCACCGGGACAGGGGCCCTCGAGCAGTACTTC	CASSTGTGALEQYF	.	TRBD1	TRBV6-1	TRBJ2-7
.	CASSKRGGPPGSCFF	.	.	TRBV21-1	TRBJ2-2
TGTGCCACCGTCACCCAGGGCACTGAAGCTTTCTTT	CATVTQGTEAFF	.	.	TRBV6-5	TRBJ1-1
TGTGCCAGTGGGGAGGCAGGGAAGGGGAAGTATGGCTACACCTTC	CASGEAGKGKYGYTF	.	.	TRBV27	TRBJ1-2
TGTGCCAGCAGTGAAAACACAGGGTCGGGCAATCAGCCCCAGCATTTT	CASSENTGSGNQPQHF	few	.	TRBV2	TRBJ1-5
TGTGCCAGCATCCCCATAGTGGCAGGGTGGCCCCCCGAGCAGTTCTTC	CASIPIVAGWPPEQFF	.	.	TRBV7-9	TRBJ2-1
TGTGCCAGCGGGAACCCGGGCCGGGGTGAAAAACTGTTTTTT	CASGNPGRGEKLFF	.	.	TRBV28	TRBJ1-4
TGTGCCAGCAGTGACTCGCGGAAGGGTTACGAGCAGTACTTC	CASSDSRKGYEQYF	few	.	TRBV6-4	TRBJ2-7
TGTGCCAGCGTAAAACCTAGCACAGATACGCAGTATTTT	CASVKPSTDTQYF	.	.	TRBV6-6	TRBJ2-3